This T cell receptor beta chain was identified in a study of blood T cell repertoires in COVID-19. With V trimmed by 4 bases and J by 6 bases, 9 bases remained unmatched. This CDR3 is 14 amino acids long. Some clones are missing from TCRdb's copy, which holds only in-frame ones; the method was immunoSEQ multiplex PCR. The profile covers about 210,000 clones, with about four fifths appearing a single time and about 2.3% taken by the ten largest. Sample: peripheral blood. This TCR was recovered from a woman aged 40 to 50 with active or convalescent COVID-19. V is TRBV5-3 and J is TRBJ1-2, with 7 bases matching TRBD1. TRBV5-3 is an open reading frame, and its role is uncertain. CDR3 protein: CARSAAYRGHGYTF. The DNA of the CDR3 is TGTGCCAGAAGCGCAGCTTACAGGGGCCATGGCTACACCTTC.